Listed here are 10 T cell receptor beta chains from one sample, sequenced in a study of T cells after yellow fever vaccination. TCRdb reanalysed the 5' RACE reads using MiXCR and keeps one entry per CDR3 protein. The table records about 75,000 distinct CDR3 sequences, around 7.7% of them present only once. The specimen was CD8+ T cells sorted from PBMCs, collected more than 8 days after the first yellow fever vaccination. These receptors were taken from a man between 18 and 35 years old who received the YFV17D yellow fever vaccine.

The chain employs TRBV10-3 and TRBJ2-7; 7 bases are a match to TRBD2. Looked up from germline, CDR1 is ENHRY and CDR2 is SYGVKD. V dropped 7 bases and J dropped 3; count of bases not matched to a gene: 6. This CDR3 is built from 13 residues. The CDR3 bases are TGTGCCATCAAGTTACTAGCGCACTACGAGCAGTACGTC. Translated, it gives CAIKLLAHYEQYV.

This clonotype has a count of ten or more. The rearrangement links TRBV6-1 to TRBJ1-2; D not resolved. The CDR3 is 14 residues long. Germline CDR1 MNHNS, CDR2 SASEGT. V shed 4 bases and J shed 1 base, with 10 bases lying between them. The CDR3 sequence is CASSGRSNNYGYTF. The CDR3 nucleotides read TGTGCCAGCAGTGGGAGGAGTAATAACTATGGCTACACCTTC.

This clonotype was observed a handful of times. CDR3 sequence: CASSQVPPRDRVDYGYTF. The CDR3 coding sequence is TGCGCCAGCAGCCAAGTCCCACCTAGGGACAGGGTCGACTATGGCTACACCTTC. The chain employs TRBV4-1 and TRBJ1-2; 9 nucleotides agree with TRBD1. The germline CDR1 and CDR2 sequences are MGHRA and YSYEKL. The CDR3 is 18 residues long. V gave up 1 base and J gave up 3 bases; unmatched junction bases: 12.

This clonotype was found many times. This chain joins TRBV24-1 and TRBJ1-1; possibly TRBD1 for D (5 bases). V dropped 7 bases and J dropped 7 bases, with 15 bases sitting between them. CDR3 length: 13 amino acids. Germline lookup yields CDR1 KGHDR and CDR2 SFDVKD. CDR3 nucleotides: TGTGCCACCAGGGAGGGGCCAAGGGATGAAGCTTTCTTT. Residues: CATREGPRDEAFF.

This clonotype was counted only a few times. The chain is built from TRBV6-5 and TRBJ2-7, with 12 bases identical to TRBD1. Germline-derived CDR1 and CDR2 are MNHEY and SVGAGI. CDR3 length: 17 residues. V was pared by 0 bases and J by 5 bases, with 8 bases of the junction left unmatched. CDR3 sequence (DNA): TGTGCCAGCAGTTACTCAGCTTTGGGACAGGGGGCAGACGAGCAGTACTTC. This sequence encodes CASSYSALGQGADEQYF.

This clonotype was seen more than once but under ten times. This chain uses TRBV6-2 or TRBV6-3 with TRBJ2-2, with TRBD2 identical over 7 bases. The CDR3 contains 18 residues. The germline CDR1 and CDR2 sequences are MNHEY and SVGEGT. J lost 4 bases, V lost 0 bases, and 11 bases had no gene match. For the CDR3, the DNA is TGTGCCAGCAGTTACTCGTCTAGCGGTCCCAGGTTCACCGGGGAGCTGTTTTTT. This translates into CASSYSSSGPRFTGELFF.

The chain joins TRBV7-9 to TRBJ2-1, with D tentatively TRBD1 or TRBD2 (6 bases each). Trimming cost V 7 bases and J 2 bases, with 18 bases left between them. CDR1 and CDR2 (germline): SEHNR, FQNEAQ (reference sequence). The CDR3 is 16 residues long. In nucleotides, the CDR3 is TGTGCCAGCAACCTCGGGTGGGGGGACACCTACAATGAGCAGTTCTTC. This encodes CASNLGWGDTYNEQFF.

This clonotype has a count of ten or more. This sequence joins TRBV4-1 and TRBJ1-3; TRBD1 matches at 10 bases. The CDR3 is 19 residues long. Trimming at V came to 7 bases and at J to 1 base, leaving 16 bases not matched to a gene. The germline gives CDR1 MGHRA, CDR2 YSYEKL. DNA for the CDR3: TGCGCCAGCACCGGGGAGGGGACAGGGGATTTTCGTTCTGGAAACACCATATATTTT. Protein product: CASTGEGTGDFRSGNTIYF.

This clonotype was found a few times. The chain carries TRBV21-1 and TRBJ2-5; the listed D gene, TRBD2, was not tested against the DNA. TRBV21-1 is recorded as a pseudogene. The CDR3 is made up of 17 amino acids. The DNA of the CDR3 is TGTGCCAGCAGCAAAGATTGGCGCGGAGAGCCTACGGAGACCCAGTACTTC. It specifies CASSKDWRGEPTETQYF.

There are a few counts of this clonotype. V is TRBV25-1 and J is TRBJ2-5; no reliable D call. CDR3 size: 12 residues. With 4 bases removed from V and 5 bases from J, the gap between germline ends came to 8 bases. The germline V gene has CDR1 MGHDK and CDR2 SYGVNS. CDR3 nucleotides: TGTGCCAGCAGTGGGCTGGGGGAGACCCAGTACTTC. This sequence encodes CASSGLGETQYF.